A single sample gave rise to the 8 T cell receptor beta chains below, sequenced in a study of shared clonotypes between healthy human individuals (dated by TCRdb to about 2020). Preparation of the library involved the immunoSEQ multiplex PCR assay. The source is immuneACCESS, and TCRdb retained only in-frame sequences with V and J called. Part of the clones is not carried over; for the studies checked, unresolved V genes explain less than half of this, and the remainder is unexplained. The sample profile shows a few million clones; around 93% of them were found once. The ten largest account for 1.5% to 2% of the sample. CD8 naive samples consisted of CD45RO-negative cells that were positively selected for CCR7, yielding a CD45RA+CCR7+ population without TemRA cells. The source material was naive CD8+ T cells from PBMCs. This specimen's cell subset or site label, per the study, means: CD45RA+CCR7+. The receptors were gathered from a man aged 18 to 29 in good health. Some clones in this sample may be carry-over from other donors' samples.

The chain uses TRBV10-1 and TRBJ2-7, with 8 bases matching TRBD1. Looked up from germline, CDR1 is WNHNN and CDR2 is SYGVQD (reference sequence). V shed 11 bases and J 6 bases; nucleotides not matched to a gene: 9. The length of the CDR3 is 12 residues. The CDR3, as DNA: TGCGCCTCATGTGGAACAGGGGGCGAGCAGTACTTC. It is translated as CASCGTGGEQYF.

This clone was observed once. The chain recombines TRBV7-2 with TRBJ2-1; 7 bases fit TRBD1. CDR1 and CDR2 (germline): SGHTA, FQGNSA. V gave up 0 bases and J gave up 10 bases; unmatched junction bases: 12. The CDR3 length is 16 residues. DNA of the CDR3: TGTGCCAGCAGCTTAGCGAAGTGGACAGGCGGTTCGGAGCAGTTCTTC. This codes for CASSLAKWTGGSEQFF.

The CDR3: CASSGVRLGGGENTGELFF. CDR3 DNA sequence: TGTGCCAGCAGTGGCGTCAGACTAGGAGGGGGGGAGAACACCGGGGAGCTGTTTTTT. The J gene is TRBJ2-2, the V gene TRBV6-1, with D possibly being TRBD2 (7 bases). Germline V CDR1 and CDR2: MNHNS, SASEGT. The ends were cut back, 4 bases at V and 1 base at J, with 22 bases in the middle. The CDR3 has 19 amino acids.

The genes are TRBV27 and TRBJ2-7; 7 nucleotides match TRBD2. This CDR3 comprises 14 residues. Looked up from germline, CDR1 is MNHEY and CDR2 is SMNVEV (reference sequence). The junction had 7 bases not matched to a gene; V was cut back by 4 bases and J by 4 bases. Here the CDR3 reads CASSSGLEGYEQYF. DNA of the CDR3: TGTGCCAGCAGTTCCGGACTAGAAGGGTACGAGCAGTACTTC.

This chain joins TRBV27 and TRBJ2-6; D gene ambiguous. Trimming removed 6 bases at V and 0 bases at J, with 9 bases between. The germline V gene encodes CDR1 MNHEY and CDR2 SMNVEV (reference sequence). This CDR3 is 15 amino acids long. The CDR3 nucleotides are TGTGCCAGCAGCGGGCCTCACTCTGGGGCCAACGTCCTGACTTTC. As protein: CASSGPHSGANVLTF.

Details on this clone: Other DNA sequences from this sample encode an identical CDR3 as well. This sequence joins TRBV10-3 and TRBJ1-1; TRBD1 is a possible D gene (5 bases). Germline V lookup: CDR1 ENHRY, CDR2 SYGVKD. Trimming shortened V by 2 bases and J by 1 base, and 8 bases separated the two germline ends. This CDR3 comprises 14 residues. The CDR3 protein is CAISEGGPNTEAFF. CDR3 nucleotides: TGTGCCATCAGTGAGGGGGGTCCGAACACTGAAGCTTTCTTT.

The gene calls are TRBV29-1 and TRBJ2-7; 9 positions match TRBD1. Looked up from germline, CDR1 is SQVTM and CDR2 is ANQGSEA. The CDR3 contains 14 residues. Unmatched junction bases numbered 13, after V lost 7 bases and J lost 6 bases. This chain's CDR3 is CSARPGTGNGEQYF. DNA for the CDR3: TGCAGCGCCCGACCCGGGACAGGGAACGGCGAGCAGTACTTC.

This chain uses TRBV6-5 with TRBJ1-2; D possibly corresponds to TRBD1 (6 bases). Germline V gene lookup returns CDR1 MNHEY and CDR2 SVGAGI. V lost 0 bases and J lost 6, with 11 bases in between. CDR3 length: 14 amino acids. The CDR3 protein is CASSYSLYRDGYTF. CDR3 coding DNA: TGTGCCAGCAGTTACTCACTCTACAGGGATGGCTACACCTTC.